This T cell receptor beta chain was sequenced in a study of blood T cell repertoires in COVID-19. Whole-study context: The cDNA or gDNA used as material had been derived from T cells, B-cell-depleted T cells, or PBMCs.

Libraries were prepared by immunoSEQ multiplex PCR; TCRdb keeps only in-frame clonotypes and omits some of them. Of almost 250,000 clones in the sample, roughly 82% were seen once. Trimming removed 3 bases from V and 4 bases from J; junction bases left unmatched: 8. Germline loops: CDR1 MGHRA, CDR2 YSYEKL. The CDR3 is made up of 16 amino acids. The source is a woman of 80 years or more with COVID-19, enrolled during active disease. The chain has TRBV4-1 and TRBJ2-3; 9 bases match TRBD1. Sequenced input: peripheral blood. The CDR3 spells CASSQATGGNADTQYF. Written as DNA, the CDR3 is TGCGCCAGCAGCCAGGCTACAGGGGGCAACGCAGATACGCAGTATTTT.